Presented here are 10 T cell receptor beta chains from one specimen sequenced in a study of early T cells in non-severe SARS-CoV-2 infection. Using its own MiXCR run on the 5' RACE reads, TCRdb lists one record per CDR3 protein. The profile shows about 43,000 distinct CDR3 sequences, approximately 10% of them singletons. Sequenced sample: whole blood. The receptors come from an adult who was a healthcare worker with PCR-confirmed SARS-CoV-2 infection or an uninfected control (not recorded which).

This clonotype was found a few times. One base away lies a much larger clone, so this may be a sequencing read error. The V call is TRBV10-2, the J call TRBJ1-5, with 7 bases identical to TRBD1. The germline CDR1 and CDR2 sequences are WSHSY and SAAADI. CDR3 length: 14 residues. Trimming removed 10 bases from V and 6 bases from J; junction bases left unmatched: 12. The CDR3 sequence: CANRATGQGQPQHF. In DNA form, the CDR3 reads TGCGCCAACAGAGCGACAGGGCAGGGTCAGCCCCAGCATTTT.

The table lists this clonotype with many counts. V is TRBV7-2 and J is TRBJ2-7; D is unclear. Germline-derived CDR1 and CDR2 are SGHTA and FQGNSA. Trimming removed 3 bases at V and 2 bases at J, with 11 bases between. The CDR3 is made up of 14 amino acids. The CDR3 protein is CASSFSGNPYEQYF. For the CDR3, the DNA is TGTGCCAGCAGCTTCTCTGGAAATCCCTACGAGCAGTACTTC.

The rearrangement uses TRBV18 and TRBJ1-6; 8 nucleotides line up with TRBD1. V lost 4 bases and J lost 9; bases outside the gene matches: 11. The CDR3 runs to 16 residues. Per the germline V gene, CDR1 is KGHSH and CDR2 is LQKENI. The CDR3 here is CASSLTGVVVGSPLHF. The CDR3 nucleotides read TGTGCCAGCTCACTGACAGGGGTGGTCGTCGGTTCACCCCTCCACTTT.

This clonotype occurred a few times. V is TRBV3-1 and J is TRBJ2-5; D is undetermined. Germline CDR1 reads LGHDT; CDR2 reads YNNKEL (reference sequence). This CDR3 contains 15 residues. The V gene lost 1 base and the J gene lost 5 bases, with 14 bases spanning the gap. The CDR3 nucleotides are TGTGCCAGCAGCCAAGGCTCAACGGTGGGGGAGACCCAGTACTTC. It specifies CASSQGSTVGETQYF.

This clonotype has ten or more counts. The chain employs TRBV6-2 or TRBV6-3 and TRBJ1-5; weak D call: TRBD1 (5 bases). The CDR3 is 15 amino acids. CDR1 and CDR2 (germline): MNHEY, SVGEGT. V lost 7 bases to trimming and J lost 0 bases, with 13 bases between them. CDR3 in amino acids: CASTVPGLSNQPQHF. CDR3 sequence (DNA): TGTGCCAGCACCGTCCCGGGACTTAGCAATCAGCCCCAGCATTTT.

The chain employs TRBV7-2 and TRBJ1-5; perhaps TRBD1 as D (6 bases). The germline V gene encodes CDR1 SGHTA and CDR2 FQGNSA. The V end was cut by 5 bases, the J end by 5 bases, with 16 bases between. The CDR3 spans 15 residues. The CDR3 protein is CASSPETGPHQPQHF. CDR3 nucleotide sequence: TGTGCCAGCAGCCCGGAGACAGGCCCCCATCAGCCCCAGCATTTT. Together with reference TRBV7-2 and TRBJ1-5, the CDR3 gives the full variable domain: GAGVSQSPSNKVTEKGKDVELRCDPISGHTALYWYRQSLGQGLEFLIYFQGNSAPDKSGLPSDRFSAERTGGSVSTLTIQRTQQEDSAVYLCASSPETGPHQPQHFGDGTRLSIL.

The table lists this clonotype with a few counts. V usage is TRBV7-2 and J usage is TRBJ1-2; 7 positions match TRBD1. Unmatched junction bases numbered 5, after V lost 3 bases and J lost 4 bases. CDR3 length: 14 amino acids. Germline CDR1 and CDR2: SGHTA and FQGNSA. As DNA, the CDR3 is TGTGCCAGCAGCTTGCCGGGACAGATCTATGGCTACACCTTC. Translating it yields CASSLPGQIYGYTF.

The sample holds a few counts of this clonotype. The rearrangement uses TRBV29-1 and TRBJ1-1, with a possible D match to TRBD1 (5 bases). The germline V gene has CDR1 SQVTM and CDR2 ANQGSEA. V was trimmed by 0 bases and J by 5 bases, leaving 7 bases between them. The CDR3 consists of 12 residues. The CDR3 DNA follows: TGCAGCGTTGAAGAAGGGGATACTGAAGCTTTCTTT. The encoded protein is CSVEEGDTEAFF.

In this sample, this clonotype turned up many times. The chain couples TRBV7-3 to TRBJ1-1; D is unresolved. Germline V gives CDR1 SGHTA, CDR2 FQGTGA. CDR3 length: 12 amino acids. The V gene lost 4 bases and the J gene lost 0 bases, with 3 bases spanning the gap. This CDR3 is CASSSVNTEAFF. The CDR3 DNA sequence: TGTGCCAGCAGCTCGGTGAACACTGAAGCTTTCTTT.

This clonotype was seen ten or more times. The rearrangement joins TRBV6-5 to TRBJ1-2; no clear D. V shed 6 bases and J shed 7 bases, with 18 bases lying between them. In germline, CDR1 is MNHEY, CDR2 SVGAGI. The CDR3 runs 14 residues. CDR3 DNA sequence: TGTGCCAGCAGACCGGGCCTAGCCCGGGGTGGCTACACCTTC. Residues: CASRPGLARGGYTF.